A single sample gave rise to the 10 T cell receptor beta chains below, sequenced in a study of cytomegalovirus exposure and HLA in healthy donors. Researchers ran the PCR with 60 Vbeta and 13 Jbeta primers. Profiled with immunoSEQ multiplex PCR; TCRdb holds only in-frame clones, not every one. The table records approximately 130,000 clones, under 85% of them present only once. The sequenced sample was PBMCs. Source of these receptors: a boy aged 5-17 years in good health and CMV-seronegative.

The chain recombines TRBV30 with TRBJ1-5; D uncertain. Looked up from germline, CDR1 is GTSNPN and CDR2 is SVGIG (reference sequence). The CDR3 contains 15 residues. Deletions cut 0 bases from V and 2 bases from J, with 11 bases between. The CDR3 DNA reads TGTGCCTGGAGTGTATCGGGGATTCGCAATCAGCCCCAGCATTTT. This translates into CAWSVSGIRNQPQHF.

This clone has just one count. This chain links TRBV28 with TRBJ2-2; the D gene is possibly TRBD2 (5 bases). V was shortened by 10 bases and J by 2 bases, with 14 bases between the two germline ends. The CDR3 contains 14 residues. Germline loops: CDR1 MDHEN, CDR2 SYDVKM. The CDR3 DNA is TGTGCCACTATCGAGGGCCCTAACACCGGGGAGCTGTTTTTT. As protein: CATIEGPNTGELFF.

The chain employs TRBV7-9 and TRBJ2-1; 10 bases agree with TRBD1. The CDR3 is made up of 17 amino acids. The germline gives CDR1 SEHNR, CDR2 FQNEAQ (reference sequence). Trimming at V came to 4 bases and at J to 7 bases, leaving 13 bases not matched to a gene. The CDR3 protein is CASSSWVRDRGINEQFF. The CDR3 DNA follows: TGTGCCAGCAGCTCGTGGGTCCGGGACAGGGGAATAAATGAGCAGTTCTTC.

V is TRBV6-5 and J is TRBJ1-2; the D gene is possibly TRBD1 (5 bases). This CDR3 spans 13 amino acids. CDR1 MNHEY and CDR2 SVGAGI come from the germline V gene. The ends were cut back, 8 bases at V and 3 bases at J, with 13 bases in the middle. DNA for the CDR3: TGTGCCAGCGCAGGGCTGGTAGACTATGGCTACACCTTC. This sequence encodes CASAGLVDYGYTF.

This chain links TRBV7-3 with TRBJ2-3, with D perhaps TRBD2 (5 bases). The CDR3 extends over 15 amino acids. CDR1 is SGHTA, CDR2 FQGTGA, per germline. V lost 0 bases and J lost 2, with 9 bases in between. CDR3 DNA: TGTGCCAGCAGCTTAACGGGAGCCCACACAGATACGCAGTATTTT. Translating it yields CASSLTGAHTDTQYF.

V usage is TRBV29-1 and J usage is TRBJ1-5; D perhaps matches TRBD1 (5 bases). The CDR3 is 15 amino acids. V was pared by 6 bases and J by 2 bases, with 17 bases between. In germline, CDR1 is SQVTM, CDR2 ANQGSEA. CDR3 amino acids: CSVTAAGTGNQPQHF. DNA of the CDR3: TGCAGCGTAACAGCCGCGGGGACTGGCAATCAGCCCCAGCATTTT.

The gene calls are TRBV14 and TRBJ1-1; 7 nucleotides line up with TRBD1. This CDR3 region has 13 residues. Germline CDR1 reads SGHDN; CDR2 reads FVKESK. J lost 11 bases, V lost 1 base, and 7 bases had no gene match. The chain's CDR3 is CASSQAKGQVAFF. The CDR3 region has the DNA TGTGCCAGCAGCCAAGCTAAAGGACAGGTCGCTTTCTTT.

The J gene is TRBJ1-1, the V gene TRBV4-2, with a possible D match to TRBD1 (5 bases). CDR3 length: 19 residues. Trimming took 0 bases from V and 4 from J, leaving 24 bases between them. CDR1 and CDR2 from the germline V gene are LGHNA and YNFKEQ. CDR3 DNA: TGTGCCAGCAGCCAAGAAGAGGGACCAACGGAGGGGCCTGGCACTGAAGCTTTCTTT. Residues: CASSQEEGPTEGPGTEAFF.

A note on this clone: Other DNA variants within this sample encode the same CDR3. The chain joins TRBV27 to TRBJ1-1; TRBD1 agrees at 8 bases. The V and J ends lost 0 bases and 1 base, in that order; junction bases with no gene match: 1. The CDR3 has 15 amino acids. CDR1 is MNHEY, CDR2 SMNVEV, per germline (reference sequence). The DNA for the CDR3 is TGTGCCAGCAGTTTATCCGGGACAGGGAACACTGAAGCTTTCTTT. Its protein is CASSLSGTGNTEAFF.

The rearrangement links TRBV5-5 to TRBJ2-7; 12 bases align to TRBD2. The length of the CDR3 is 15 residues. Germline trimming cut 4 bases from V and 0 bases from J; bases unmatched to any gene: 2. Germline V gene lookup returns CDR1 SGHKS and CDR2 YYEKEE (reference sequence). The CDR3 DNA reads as TGTGCCAGCAGCGAGACTAGCGGGAGCTCCTACGAGCAGTACTTC. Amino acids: CASSETSGSSYEQYF.